Below are 28 T cell receptor beta chains sequenced from a single sample in a study of tumor and adjacent non-tumor tissue in lung cancer. The template was RNA from unsorted bulk tissue. The normal lung tissue was taken more than 3 cm from the tumor edge. TCRbeta libraries were built with three rounds of nested PCR, modified from ARM-PCR. One entry per CDR3 protein, called by TCRdb with MiXCR from the multiplex PCR reads. The data contain some 70,000 distinct CDR3 sequences, approximately 68% of them singletons. Sample: distant non-tumor lung tissue. Receptors were obtained from a woman aged 45-65 years with non-small cell lung cancer.

This clonotype was observed at least ten times. The J gene is TRBJ1-6, the V gene TRBV20-1; no clear D. The CDR3 sequence is 12 residues long. V was pared by 6 bases and J by 9 bases, with 12 bases between. The germline V gene encodes CDR1 DFQATT and CDR2 SNEGSKA (reference sequence). CDR3 region: CSAGRASSPLHF. The CDR3 DNA sequence: TGCAGTGCCGGGAGGGCTAGTTCACCCCTCCACTTT.

A remark on this clonotype: Germline is not matched at one junction end, which may reflect a read error. The V call is TRBV7-9, the J call TRBJ2-5; the D is unclear. The V gene's germline CDR1 is SEHNR and CDR2 FQNEAQ (reference sequence). The CDR3 runs to 16 residues. The CDR3 bases are TGTGCCAACAGCTTACTTCCCACCAGGCTGTCGGAGACCCGGTACTTC. Protein product: CANSLLPTRLSETRYF.

Many counts were recorded for this clonotype. CDR3 DNA sequence: TGTGCCAGCAACCGACAGGGGGAAGTATACGAGCAGTACTTC. This codes for CASNRQGEVYEQYF. This chain links TRBV6-6 with TRBJ2-7, with 9 bases that match TRBD1. Per the germline V gene, CDR1 is MNHNY and CDR2 is SVGAGI (reference sequence). The J segment lost 4 bases and the V segment lost 7 bases, leaving 8 bases of the junction unmatched. This CDR3 spans 14 amino acids.

A word on this clonotype: Sequence at one end of the junction differs from germline and may be a read error. V and J are TRBV5-4 and TRBJ2-6; 7 bases map to TRBD2. Germline CDR1 is SGHNT and CDR2 is YYREEE (reference sequence). The CDR3 has 16 amino acids. As DNA, the CDR3 is TGTGCCAGCAGCTTGGCCGGGGGAAGCGGGGCCAACGTCCCGACTTTC. Amino acid sequence: CASSLAGGSGANVPTF.

Regarding this clonotype: At one end, the junction sequence differs from germline, possibly due to a read error. The chain joins TRBV20-1 to TRBJ2-1; D is possibly TRBD2 (5 bases). This CDR3 has 12 residues. Germline-derived CDR1 and CDR2 are DFQATT and SNEGSKA (reference sequence). The CDR3 nucleotides are TGCGGTGCTAGATGGACTTCAAATGTGCGGTTCTTC. Protein sequence: CGARWTSNVRFF.

Remarks on this clonotype: Its ends do not fully match the called genes, so a read error is possible. This sequence joins TRBV11-2 and TRBJ2-7, with TRBD1 identical over 7 bases. This CDR3 region has 15 residues. Germline V gene lookup returns CDR1 SGHAT and CDR2 FQNNGV. The CDR3 is CASSSGTDRTHEQYF. As DNA, the CDR3 is TGCGCCAGCAGCTCGGGGACAGACCGGACCCACGAGCAGTACTTC.

This clonotype was seen repeatedly, ten times or more. The chain combines TRBV6-1 with TRBJ1-2, with D possibly being TRBD1 (5 bases). The CDR3 has 14 amino acids. V was cut by 2 bases and J by 4 bases, with 11 bases left in between. Germline V lookup: CDR1 MNHNS, CDR2 SASEGT. CDR3 protein: CASSEITGPYGYTF. The CDR3 coding sequence is TGTGCCAGCAGTGAAATTACAGGCCCCTATGGCTACACCTTC.

Worth noting for this clonotype: One junction end does not reproduce the germline sequence, and a read error may be involved. This chain links TRBV6-6 with TRBJ1-2; D unresolved. Germline-derived CDR1 and CDR2 are MNHNY and SVGAGI (reference sequence). CDR3 size: 12 residues. The CDR3 region is CTSSAGNYGYIF. CDR3 DNA: TGTACCAGCAGTGCGGGGAACTATGGCTACATCTTC.

As to this clonotype: One end of the junction varies from germline; a read error may be responsible. The DNA for the CDR3 is TGCAATGGACTGGGACTAGCGCACCAAAAGACCCAGTACTTC. This translates into CNGLGLAHQKTQYF. The V and J genes are TRBV20-1 and TRBJ2-5, with 10 bases fitting TRBD2. Germline values: CDR1 DFQATT, CDR2 SNEGSKA (reference sequence). The CDR3 length is 14 residues.

The chain is built from TRBV11-2 and TRBJ2-1; tentatively, D is TRBD2 (5 bases). Trimming pared 3 bases from V and 11 bases from J, leaving 17 bases between. This CDR3 has 14 amino acids. The germline V gene encodes CDR1 SGHAT and CDR2 FQNNGV. CDR3: CASSFVGKNDQQFF. The DNA for the CDR3 is TGTGCCAGCAGCTTTGTCGGGAAGAACGATCAGCAGTTCTTC.

The chain employs TRBV12-3 or TRBV12-4 and TRBJ2-1; the D gene is possibly TRBD1 (5 bases). With 7 bases removed from V and 9 bases from J, the gap between germline ends came to 16 bases. The CDR3 length is 13 residues. The CDR3 protein is CASKVAGYSEQFF. CDR3 DNA sequence: TGTGCCAGCAAGGTGGCAGGGTATAGTGAGCAGTTCTTC.

Regarding this clonotype: The germline gene is not matched at one end of the junction; a read error may be the cause. This chain connects TRBV6-1 to TRBJ2-2, with a tentative D call TRBD2 (5 bases). Looked up from germline, CDR1 is MNHNS and CDR2 is SASEGT. This CDR3 is 14 amino acids long. CDR3: CASMNRGLAGELFF. The CDR3, as DNA: TGTGCCAGCATGAACAGAGGTTTGGCCGGGGAGCTGTTTTTC.

On this clonotype itself: Sequence at one end of the junction differs from germline and may be a read error. The chain employs TRBV11-3 and TRBJ2-7, with D perhaps matching TRBD2 (5 bases). CDR3 size: 15 residues. The germline V gene encodes CDR1 SGHNT and CDR2 YENEEA. As DNA, the CDR3 is TGTGTCAGCAGCTTACGTGGCGGGCCCTCCTACGATCAGTACTTC. It translates to CVSSLRGGPSYDQYF.

Comment on this clonotype: Mismatch with germline at one junction end may stem from a read error. The chain employs TRBV10-2 and TRBJ2-1, with TRBD1 matching over 7 bases. Per germline, CDR1 WSHSY and CDR2 SAAADI. This CDR3 comprises 13 residues. CDR3 residues: CASRQGYCNEQFF. The DNA of the CDR3 is TGCGCCAGCAGACAGGGGTACTGCAATGAGCAGTTTTTC.

This clonotype appeared many times. The rearrangement joins TRBV20-1 to TRBJ2-2; D might be TRBD2 (5 bases). V was cut by 0 bases and J by 5 bases, with 7 bases left in between. Per the germline V gene, CDR1 is DFQATT and CDR2 is SNEGSKA (reference sequence). The CDR3 runs to 13 residues. The CDR3 here is CSARDWRTGELFF. The DNA of the CDR3 is TGCAGTGCTAGAGATTGGAGGACCGGGGAGCTGTTTTTT.

Note on this clonotype: It may be a read error: a sequence one base away is much more abundant. The V gene is TRBV20-1, the J gene TRBJ2-7, with 13 bases lining up with TRBD2. Germline V gene data show CDR1 as DFQATT and CDR2 as SNEGSKA (reference sequence). The CDR3 consists of 15 residues. CDR3 amino acids: CSAQKPGLAGYGQYF. In nucleotides, the CDR3 is TGCAGTGCCCAGAAACCGGGACTAGCGGGATACGGGCAGTACTTC.

In the case of this clonotype: One end of the junction does not line up with germline, which may come from a read error. The rearrangement links TRBV4-3 to TRBJ2-6, with D maybe TRBD2 (5 bases). The CDR3 spans 16 residues. Germline V gene data show CDR1 as LGHNA and CDR2 as YSLEER. This CDR3 reads CASSQVGRTGTNVLTF. CDR3 bases: TGCGCCAGCAGCCAAGTTGGAAGGACTGGGACCAACGTCCTGACTTTC.

A word on this clonotype: A much larger clone sits a single nucleotide away, making a read error possible. The chain uses TRBV10-3 and TRBJ2-3; D is perhaps TRBD2 (5 bases). Germline V gives CDR1 ENHRY, CDR2 SYGVKD. CDR3 length: 15 residues. Trimming stripped 2 bases from V and 6 bases from J, with 15 bases between. The CDR3 coding sequence is TGTGCCATCAGTGAGCCCCCCATTAGCGCTGATACGCAGTATTTT. Amino acid sequence: CAISEPPISADTQYF.

This clonotype was counted at least ten times. The chain joins TRBV29-1 to TRBJ2-7; 8 bases fit TRBD1. After removal of 4 bases from V and 5 bases from J, the junction contained 10 bases not matched to a gene. Looked up from germline, CDR1 is SQVTM and CDR2 is ANQGSEA. The CDR3 sequence is 14 residues long. The CDR3 bases are TGCAGCGTTGGGTGGTTGGACAGGGCTAACGAGCAGTACTTC. Its translation is CSVGWLDRANEQYF.

Details on this clonotype: One end of the junction varies from germline; a read error may be responsible. V gene TRBV5-6 combines with J gene TRBJ2-7; D is possibly TRBD1 (5 bases). The CDR3 consists of 14 residues. CDR1 SGHDT and CDR2 YYEEEE come from the germline V gene. CDR3 sequence reads: CASTLVDKSYEQYF. DNA for the CDR3: TGTGCCAGCACCTTGGTGGACAAGTCCTACGAGCAGTACTTC. Based on the CDR3 plus reference TRBV5-6 and TRBJ2-7, the full variable domain is DAGVTQSPTHLIKTRGQQVTLRCSPKSGHDTVSWYQQALGQGPQFIFQYYEEEERQRGNFPDRFSGHQFPNYSSELNVNALLLGDSALYLCASTLVDKSYEQYFGPGTRLTVT.

The table lists this clonotype with many counts. The rearrangement joins TRBV6-2 or TRBV6-3 to TRBJ2-5; a possible D gene is TRBD1 (6 bases). Germline CDR1 is MNHEY and CDR2 is SVGEGT. Trimming shortened V by 5 bases and J by 2 bases, and 12 bases separated the two germline ends. The CDR3 contains 14 residues. The CDR3 coding sequence is TGTGCCAGCAGTGGAACAGGGTTGCAAGAGACCCAGTACTTC. It yields the protein CASSGTGLQETQYF.

This clonotype appeared many times. The chain employs TRBV20-1 and TRBJ1-2; D not resolved. V was cut by 0 bases and J by 6 bases, with 5 bases left in between. This CDR3 spans 11 amino acids. Germline-derived CDR1 and CDR2 are DFQATT and SNEGSKA (reference sequence). This CDR3 reads CSARDIDGYTF. Here the CDR3 DNA reads TGCAGTGCTAGAGATATCGATGGCTACACCTTC.

A note on this clonotype: Being one base from a much bigger clone, this may be a read error. The V call is TRBV10-3, the J call TRBJ1-1; D may be TRBD1 (5 bases). V gave up 2 bases and J gave up 5 bases, with 6 bases separating them. CDR3 size: 12 residues. Germline V gene data show CDR1 as ENHRY and CDR2 as SYGVKD. CDR3 loop: CAISEEGTEAFF. The CDR3 DNA follows: TGTGCCATCAGTGAGGAGGGGACTGAAGCTTTCTTT.

There are a few counts of this clonotype. At one end, the junction sequence differs from germline, possibly due to a read error. The chain has TRBV12-3 or TRBV12-4 and TRBJ2-2; D uncertain. This CDR3 has 12 amino acids. For the CDR3, the DNA is TGTACCAGCAGCCTCGGCACCGGGGAGCTGTTTTTT. Translated: CTSSLGTGELFF.

A word on this clonotype: Germline and junction disagree at one end, which may indicate a read error. V and J are TRBV11-1 and TRBJ2-3, with unresolved D. The length of the CDR3 is 14 residues. Per the germline V gene, CDR1 is SGHAT and CDR2 is FQDESV (reference sequence). CDR3 DNA: TGTACCAGCAACCCGCGGACCTCCACAGATACGCAGTATTTT. The encoded protein is CTSNPRTSTDTQYF.

With respect to this clonotype: The junction and the germline gene differ at one end; a read error may be behind it. V usage is TRBV6-1 and J usage is TRBJ2-5, with D perhaps matching TRBD1 (6 bases). The CDR3 is 14 residues long. Germline loops: CDR1 MNHNS, CDR2 SASEGT. The CDR3 protein is CVSSEGPGDGIQYF. Here the CDR3 DNA reads TGTGTCAGCAGTGAAGGGCCAGGGGATGGGATCCAGTACTTC.

This chain joins TRBV11-1 and TRBJ2-7; D is possibly TRBD1 (6 bases). This CDR3 contains 10 residues. V was clipped by 6 bases and J by 12 bases, with 12 bases between them. The germline gives CDR1 SGHAT, CDR2 FQDESV (reference sequence). CDR3 region: CASSGTLLYF. CDR3 in DNA: TGTGCCAGCAGTGGGACATTGCTGTACTTC.

This clonotype was counted many times. The chain links TRBV10-3 to TRBJ2-2, with D maybe TRBD2 (7 bases). The V gene lost 3 bases and the J gene lost 6 bases, with 20 bases spanning the gap. The CDR3 totals 17 residues. Germline loops: CDR1 ENHRY, CDR2 SYGVKD. The CDR3 is CAISDRIGGRSAGELFF. The CDR3 DNA reads TGTGCCATCAGTGACCGAATCGGGGGGCGAAGTGCCGGGGAGCTGTTTTTT.